A single sample gave rise to the 18 T cell receptor beta chains below, sequenced in a study of cytomegalovirus exposure and HLA in healthy donors. Method: immunoSEQ multiplex PCR; TCRdb's copy keeps in-frame clones and lacks some. The table has 130,000 or so clones, about 83% seen once. The sequencing input was PBMCs. These receptors all come from a woman between 25 and 40 years old in good health and CMV-seronegative.

A few counts support this clone. The sample carries other DNA sequences with the same CDR3. The gene calls are TRBV6-5 and TRBJ1-1; D may be TRBD1 (5 bases). CDR3 length: 12 residues. Germline V gene sequence: CDR1 MNHEY, CDR2 SVGAGI. Trimming removed 6 bases from V and 3 bases from J, with 8 bases in between. The CDR3 is CASSPGYTEAFF. CDR3 DNA sequence: TGTGCCAGCAGCCCAGGGTACACTGAAGCTTTCTTT.

This clone was seen once. The chain is built from TRBV11-2 and TRBJ2-1; 8 positions match TRBD2. Trimming cost V 1 base and J 6 bases; bases outside gene matches: 5. This CDR3 region has 15 residues. Per germline, CDR1 SGHAT and CDR2 FQNNGV. Here the CDR3 DNA reads TGTGCCAGCAGCTTAGCGTCGGGGGGGCTCAATGAGCAGTTCTTC. Protein: CASSLASGGLNEQFF.

This clone appeared a few times. This CDR3 is CAWSLTRTGGSYGYTF. DNA of the CDR3: TGTGCCTGGAGTCTTACTCGGACAGGGGGCAGCTATGGCTACACCTTC. The V and J genes are TRBV30 and TRBJ1-2; 11 nucleotides match TRBD1. Germline assignment: CDR1 GTSNPN and CDR2 SVGIG (reference sequence). This CDR3 contains 16 residues. The ends lost 2 bases at V and 4 bases at J; junction bases unmatched: 9.

The V and J genes are TRBV29-1 and TRBJ2-3; D not resolved. This CDR3 region has 10 residues. Germline CDR1 SQVTM, CDR2 ANQGSEA. Trimming removed 3 bases from V and 5 bases from J, with 3 bases in between. The CDR3 sequence: CSVDRDTQYF. Written as DNA, the CDR3 is TGCAGCGTTGACCGAGATACGCAGTATTTT.

Remarks on this clone: Other DNA sequences in this specimen translate into the identical CDR3. The chain recombines TRBV2 with TRBJ1-2; 8 bases are shared with TRBD1. Germline trimming cut 5 bases from V and 2 bases from J; bases unmatched to any gene: 4. The CDR3 runs 14 residues. Germline V gene sequence: CDR1 SNHLY, CDR2 FYNNEI. The CDR3 coding sequence is TGTGCCAGCAGTAGTGGACAGGGCAACTATGGCTACACCTTC. Its protein product is CASSSGQGNYGYTF.

The chain is built from TRBV19 and TRBJ2-1, with 7 bases identical to TRBD2. The germline V gene encodes CDR1 LNHDA and CDR2 SQIVND (reference sequence). After removal of 5 bases from V and 6 bases from J, the junction contained 7 bases not matched to a gene. The CDR3 loop spans 14 amino acids. The CDR3 reads CASSLRGFGNEQFF. In DNA form, the CDR3 reads TGTGCCAGTAGTTTGCGGGGGTTCGGCAATGAGCAGTTCTTC.

This rearrangement joins TRBV4-2 to TRBJ1-5; D may be TRBD1 (5 bases). The CDR3 runs to 16 residues. Trimming left V 1 base short and J 0 bases short, with 10 bases between. CDR1 and CDR2 (germline): LGHNA, YNFKEQ. This CDR3 is CASSQGGDFSNQPQHF. CDR3 in DNA: TGTGCCAGCAGCCAAGGTGGGGACTTTAGCAATCAGCCCCAGCATTTT.

This chain joins TRBV2 and TRBJ1-2, with D possibly being TRBD1 (5 bases). This CDR3 region has 15 residues. V was pared by 8 bases and J by 0 bases, with 16 bases between. Per the germline V gene, CDR1 is SNHLY and CDR2 is FYNNEI. CDR3 residues: CASYRGGGSNYGYTF. The CDR3 DNA reads TGTGCCAGCTATAGGGGCGGGGGTTCTAACTATGGCTACACCTTC. Full variable domain (outside the CDR3, taken from reference TRBV2 and TRBJ1-2): EPEVTQTPSHQVTQMGQEVILRCVPISNHLYFYWYRQILGQKVEFLVSFYNNEISEKSEIFDDQFSVERPDGSNFTLKIRSTKLEDSAMYFCASYRGGGSNYGYTFGSGTRLTVV.

In its sample, this clone was seen once. This rearrangement joins TRBV11-2 to TRBJ2-7; no firm D call. The CDR3 is 15 amino acids. Germline CDR1 is SGHAT and CDR2 is FQNNGV. The V end was cut by 1 base, the J end by 0 bases, with 10 bases between. CDR3 DNA: TGTGCCAGCAGCTTAGTGAGCCGCGACTCCTACGAGCAGTACTTC. Its protein is CASSLVSRDSYEQYF. Together with reference TRBV11-2 and TRBJ2-7, the CDR3 gives the full variable domain: EAGVAQSPRYKIIEKRQSVAFWCNPISGHATLYWYQQILGQGPKLLIQFQNNGVVDDSQLPKDRFSAERLKGVDSTLKIQPAKLEDSAVYLCASSLVSRDSYEQYFGPGTRLTVT.

For the CDR3, the DNA is TGTGCCAGTACCCTAGGAGTAGGCCCGAATTCACCCCTCCACTTT. Its translation is CASTLGVGPNSPLHF. The chain combines TRBV19 with TRBJ1-6; D gene ambiguous. The germline V gene encodes CDR1 LNHDA and CDR2 SQIVND (reference sequence). V lost 7 bases to trimming and J lost 7 bases, with 17 bases between them. The CDR3 sequence is 15 residues long.

The J gene is TRBJ1-1, the V gene TRBV9; the D gene is possibly TRBD1 (5 bases). This CDR3 comprises 15 residues. CDR1 and CDR2 (germline): SGDLS, YYNGEE. Trimming left V 3 bases short and J 0 bases short, with 12 bases between. The CDR3 loop reads CASSATSTVNTEAFF. The CDR3 bases are TGTGCCAGCAGCGCCACCTCGACAGTGAACACTGAAGCTTTCTTT.

This chain uses TRBV5-1 with TRBJ2-1; the match to TRBD2 covers 9 bases. Trimming cost V 2 bases and J 3 bases; bases outside gene matches: 6. This CDR3 has 16 amino acids. Germline V lookup: CDR1 SGHRS, CDR2 YFSETQ. In DNA form, the CDR3 reads TGCGCCAGCAGCTTTGAGGGACTAGCAGGCTACAATGAGCAGTTCTTC. Translated, it gives CASSFEGLAGYNEQFF.

V and J are TRBV7-8 and TRBJ2-5, with TRBD1 as a possible D gene (7 bases). Trimming took off 5 bases at V and 5 bases at J, with 15 bases between the two ends. The germline CDR1 and CDR2 sequences are SGHVS and FQNEAQ. CDR3 length: 14 residues. For the CDR3, the DNA is TGTGCCAGCAGCCAACGGGACAGCGGGGAGACCCAGTACTTC. It yields the protein CASSQRDSGETQYF. Variable domain in full (rest from reference TRBV7-8 and TRBJ2-5): GAGVSQSPRYKVAKRGQDVALRCDPISGHVSLFWYQQALGQGPEFLTYFQNEAQLDKSGLPSDRFFAERPEGSVSTLKIQRTQQEDSAVYLCASSQRDSGETQYFGPGTRLLVL.

J is TRBJ2-2 and V is TRBV2; D is possibly TRBD2 (5 bases). Germline V CDR1 and CDR2: SNHLY, FYNNEI. This CDR3 spans 13 amino acids. V lost 10 bases to trimming and J lost 4 bases, with 13 bases between them. CDR3 loop: CATRAAATGELFF. DNA of the CDR3: TGTGCCACAAGGGCAGCGGCCACCGGGGAGCTGTTTTTT.

This clone showed up just a few times. The chain employs TRBV7-9 and TRBJ1-2, with D perhaps TRBD1 (6 bases). Germline CDR1 reads SEHNR; CDR2 reads FQNEAQ (reference sequence). CDR3 size: 13 residues. Trimming took off 1 base at V and 7 bases at J, with 10 bases between the two ends. The chain's CDR3 is CASSLETRGGYTF. The CDR3 DNA reads as TGTGCCAGCAGCTTAGAAACCAGGGGTGGCTACACCTTC.

The V and J genes are TRBV9 and TRBJ2-1, with TRBD2 as a possible D gene (6 bases). The CDR3 length is 15 residues. CDR1 SGDLS and CDR2 YYNGEE come from the germline V gene. Trimming took off 5 bases at V and 0 bases at J, with 12 bases between the two ends. The CDR3 here is CASSTTGGSYNEQFF. DNA for the CDR3: TGTGCCAGCAGTACGACCGGGGGCTCCTACAATGAGCAGTTCTTC.

The chain joins TRBV6-5 to TRBJ1-1; 7 bases align to TRBD1. The CDR3 is 14 amino acids. Germline-derived CDR1 and CDR2 are MNHEY and SVGAGI. V gave up 7 bases and J gave up 1 base; unmatched junction bases: 6. The CDR3, as DNA: TGTGCCAGCAAAAAACGGGACAGGAACACTGAAGCTTTCTTT. It codes for CASKKRDRNTEAFF.

The chain couples TRBV30 to TRBJ1-4; the D gene is possibly TRBD1 (5 bases). V gave up 1 base and J gave up 7 bases, with 16 bases separating them. This CDR3 contains 15 residues. Germline V gene lookup returns CDR1 GTSNPN and CDR2 SVGIG (reference sequence). The CDR3 is CAWSALAGPSEKLFF. In nucleotides, the CDR3 is TGTGCCTGGAGTGCCCTCGCGGGGCCTAGTGAAAAACTGTTTTTT. Variable domain in full (rest from reference TRBV30 and TRBJ1-4): SQTIHQWPATLVQPVGSPLSLECTVEGTSNPNLYWYRQAAGRGLQLLFYSVGIGQISSEVPQNLSASRPQDRQFILSSKKLLLSDSGFYLCAWSALAGPSEKLFFGSGTQLSVL.